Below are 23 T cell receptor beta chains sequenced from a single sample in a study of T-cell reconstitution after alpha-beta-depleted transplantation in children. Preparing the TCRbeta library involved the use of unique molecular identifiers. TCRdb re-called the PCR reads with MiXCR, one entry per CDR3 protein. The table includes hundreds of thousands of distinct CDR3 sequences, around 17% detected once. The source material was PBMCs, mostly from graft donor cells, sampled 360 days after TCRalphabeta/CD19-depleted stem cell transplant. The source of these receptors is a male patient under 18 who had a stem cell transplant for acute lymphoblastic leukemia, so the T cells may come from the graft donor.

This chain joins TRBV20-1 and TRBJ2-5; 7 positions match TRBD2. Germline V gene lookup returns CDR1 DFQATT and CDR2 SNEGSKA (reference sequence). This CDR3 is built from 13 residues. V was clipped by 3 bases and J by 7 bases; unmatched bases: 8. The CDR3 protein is CSARPGPGGTQYF. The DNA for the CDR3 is TGCAGTGCTAGGCCCGGGCCGGGGGGGACCCAGTACTTC.

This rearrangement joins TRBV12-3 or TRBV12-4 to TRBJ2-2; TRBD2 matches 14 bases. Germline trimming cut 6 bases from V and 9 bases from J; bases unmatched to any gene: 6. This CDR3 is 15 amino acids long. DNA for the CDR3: TGTGCCAGCAGCAGACTAGCGGGAGGGCCCCGGGAGCTGTTTTTT. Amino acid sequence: CASSRLAGGPRELFF.

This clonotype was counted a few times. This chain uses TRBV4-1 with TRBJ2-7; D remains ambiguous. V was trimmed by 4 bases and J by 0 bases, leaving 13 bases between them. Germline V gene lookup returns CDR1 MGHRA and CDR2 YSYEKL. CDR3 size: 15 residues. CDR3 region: CASSPRTASSYEQYF. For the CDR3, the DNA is TGCGCCAGCAGCCCACGGACGGCAAGCTCCTACGAGCAGTACTTC.

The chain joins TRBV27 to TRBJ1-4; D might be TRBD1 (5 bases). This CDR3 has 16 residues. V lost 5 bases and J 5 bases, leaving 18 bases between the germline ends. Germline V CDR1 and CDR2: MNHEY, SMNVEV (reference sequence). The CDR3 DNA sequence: TGTGCCAGCAGTCAGGGCCCACATGGGTCAAATGAAAAACTGTTTTTT. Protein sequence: CASSQGPHGSNEKLFF.

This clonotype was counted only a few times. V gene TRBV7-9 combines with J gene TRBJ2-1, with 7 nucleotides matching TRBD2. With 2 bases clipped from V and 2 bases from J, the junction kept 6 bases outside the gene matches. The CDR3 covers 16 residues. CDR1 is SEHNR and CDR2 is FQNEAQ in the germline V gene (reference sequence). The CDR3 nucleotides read TGTGCCAGCAGCTTATTCGGCGGGAGCCCCTACAATGAGCAGTTCTTC. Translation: CASSLFGGSPYNEQFF.

The CDR3 DNA sequence: TGCAGCACCCGGGACACCAGCTACGAGCAGTACTTC. Translated, it gives CSTRDTSYEQYF. This chain uses TRBV29-1 with TRBJ2-7, with D tentatively TRBD1 (6 bases). This CDR3 is 12 amino acids long. Germline V gene sequence: CDR1 SQVTM, CDR2 ANQGSEA. The V end was cut by 8 bases, the J end by 3 bases, with 14 bases between.

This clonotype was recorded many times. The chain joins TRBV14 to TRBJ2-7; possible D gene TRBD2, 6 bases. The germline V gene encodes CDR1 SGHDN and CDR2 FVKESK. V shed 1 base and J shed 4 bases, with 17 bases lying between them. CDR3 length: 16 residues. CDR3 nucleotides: TGTGCCAGCAGCCAAGCCGGAGGGACTCTTGATTACGAGCAGTACTTC. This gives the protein CASSQAGGTLDYEQYF.

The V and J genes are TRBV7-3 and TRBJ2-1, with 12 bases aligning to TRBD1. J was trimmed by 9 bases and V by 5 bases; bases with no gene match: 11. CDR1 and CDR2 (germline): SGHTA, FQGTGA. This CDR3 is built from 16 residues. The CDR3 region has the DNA TGTGCCAGCAGCCCTAGCACCGGGACAGGGGGCTTTGAGCAGTTCTTC. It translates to CASSPSTGTGGFEQFF.

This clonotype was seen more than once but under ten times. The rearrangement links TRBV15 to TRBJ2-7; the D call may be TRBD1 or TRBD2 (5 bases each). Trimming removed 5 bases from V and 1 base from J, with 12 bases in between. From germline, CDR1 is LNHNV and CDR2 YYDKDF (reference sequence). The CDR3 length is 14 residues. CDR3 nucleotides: TGTGCCACCAGCGGGGGACGGAAGTCCTACGAGCAGTACTTC. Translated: CATSGGRKSYEQYF.

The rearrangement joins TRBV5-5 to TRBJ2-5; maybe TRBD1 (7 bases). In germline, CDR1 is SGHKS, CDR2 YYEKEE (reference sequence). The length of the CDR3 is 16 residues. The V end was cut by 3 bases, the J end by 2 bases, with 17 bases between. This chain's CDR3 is CASSYPGGPKQETQYF. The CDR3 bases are TGTGCCAGCAGCTACCCAGGGGGGCCGAAGCAAGAGACCCAGTACTTC.

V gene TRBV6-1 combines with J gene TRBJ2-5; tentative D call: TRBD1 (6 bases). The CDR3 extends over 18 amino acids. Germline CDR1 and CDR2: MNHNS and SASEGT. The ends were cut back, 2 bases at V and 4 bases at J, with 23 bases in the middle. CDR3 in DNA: TGTGCCAGCAGTGAACATTCACAGGGTTTTATCCTTTCAGAGACCCAGTACTTC. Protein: CASSEHSQGFILSETQYF.

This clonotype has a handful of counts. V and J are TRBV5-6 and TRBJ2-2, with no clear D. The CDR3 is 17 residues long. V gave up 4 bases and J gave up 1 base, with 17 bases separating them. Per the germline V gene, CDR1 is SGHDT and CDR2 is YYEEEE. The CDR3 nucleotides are TGTGCCAGCAGCCTCCGACACCTTCCAGGGAACACCGGGGAGCTGTTTTTT. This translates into CASSLRHLPGNTGELFF.

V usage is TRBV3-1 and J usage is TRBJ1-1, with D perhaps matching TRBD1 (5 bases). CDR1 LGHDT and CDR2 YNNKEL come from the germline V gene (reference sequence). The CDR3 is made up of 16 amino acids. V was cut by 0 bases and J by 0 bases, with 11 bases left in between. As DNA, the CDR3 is TGTGCCAGCAGCCAAGATAGGGGCAGGGTGAACACTGAAGCTTTCTTT. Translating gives CASSQDRGRVNTEAFF.

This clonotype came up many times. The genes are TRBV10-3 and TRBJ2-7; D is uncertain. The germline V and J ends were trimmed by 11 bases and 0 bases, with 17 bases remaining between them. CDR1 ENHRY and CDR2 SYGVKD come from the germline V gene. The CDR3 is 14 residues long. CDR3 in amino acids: CASSREVHSYEQYF. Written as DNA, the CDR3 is TGTGCCTCCTCGCGTGAGGTGCACTCCTACGAGCAGTACTTC.

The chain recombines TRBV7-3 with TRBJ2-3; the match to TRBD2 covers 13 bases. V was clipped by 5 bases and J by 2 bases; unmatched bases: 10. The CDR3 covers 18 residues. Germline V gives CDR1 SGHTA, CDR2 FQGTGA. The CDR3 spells CASSPPGTSGTITDTQYF. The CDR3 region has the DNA TGTGCCAGCAGCCCTCCCGGGACTAGCGGGACTATCACAGATACGCAGTATTTT.

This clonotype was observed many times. The CDR3 here is CATTSGTGATYEQFF. CDR3 sequence (DNA): TGTGCCACCACCTCTGGGACAGGGGCCACCTATGAGCAGTTCTTC. V is TRBV24-1 and J is TRBJ2-1, with 10 bases that match TRBD1. The V gene's germline CDR1 is KGHDR and CDR2 SFDVKD. Trimming at V came to 8 bases and at J to 8 bases, leaving 11 bases not matched to a gene. CDR3 size: 15 residues.

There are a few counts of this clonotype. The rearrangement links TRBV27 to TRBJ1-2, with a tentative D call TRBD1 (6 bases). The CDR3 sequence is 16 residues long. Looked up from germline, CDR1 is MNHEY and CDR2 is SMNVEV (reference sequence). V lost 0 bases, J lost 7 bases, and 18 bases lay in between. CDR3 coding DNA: TGTGCCAGCAGTTTATCTTACGCCCGGGACAAAAGTGGCTACACCTTC. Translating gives CASSLSYARDKSGYTF.

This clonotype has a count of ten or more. This chain's CDR3 is CASSLRTSHPNSPLHF. CDR3 bases: TGTGCCAGCAGCCTCCGGACATCTCACCCGAATTCACCCCTCCACTTT. This chain links TRBV7-8 with TRBJ1-6; weak D call: TRBD1 (5 bases). V shed 5 bases and J shed 7 bases, with 18 bases lying between them. This CDR3 is built from 16 residues. Germline V lookup: CDR1 SGHVS, CDR2 FQNEAQ.

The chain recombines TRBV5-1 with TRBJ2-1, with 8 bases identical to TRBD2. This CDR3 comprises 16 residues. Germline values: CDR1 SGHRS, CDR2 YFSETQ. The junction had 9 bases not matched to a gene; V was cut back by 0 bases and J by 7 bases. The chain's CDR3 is CASSLVAGLVDNEQFF. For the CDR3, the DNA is TGCGCCAGCAGCTTGGTAGCGGGACTAGTGGATAATGAGCAGTTCTTC.

CDR3 loop: CASSSLLASGRYPITTDTQYF. The CDR3 nucleotides read TGTGCCAGCAGTTCCCTGTTGGCTAGCGGGAGGTACCCGATTACCACAGATACGCAGTATTTT. The V gene is TRBV27, the J gene TRBJ2-3; 11 bases are a match to TRBD2. The CDR3 is made up of 21 amino acids. Germline V CDR1 and CDR2: MNHEY, SMNVEV (reference sequence). The V gene end was trimmed by 4 bases and the J gene end by 2 bases; junction bases not matched to a gene: 20.

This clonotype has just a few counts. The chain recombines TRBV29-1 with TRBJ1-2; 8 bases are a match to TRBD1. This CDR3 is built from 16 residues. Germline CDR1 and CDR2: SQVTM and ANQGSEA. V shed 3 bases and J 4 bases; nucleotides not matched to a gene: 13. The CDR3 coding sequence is TGCAGCGTTGAGGGGCAGGGGGCTAGTCTGGGCTATGGCTACACCTTC. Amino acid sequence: CSVEGQGASLGYGYTF.

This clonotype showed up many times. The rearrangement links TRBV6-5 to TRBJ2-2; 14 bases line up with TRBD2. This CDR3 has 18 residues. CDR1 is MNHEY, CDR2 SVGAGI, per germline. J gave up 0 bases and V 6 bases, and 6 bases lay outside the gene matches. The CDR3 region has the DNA TGTGCCAGCAGCCGCCCGACTAGCGGGAGGGCGAACACCGGGGAGCTGTTTTTT. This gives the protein CASSRPTSGRANTGELFF.

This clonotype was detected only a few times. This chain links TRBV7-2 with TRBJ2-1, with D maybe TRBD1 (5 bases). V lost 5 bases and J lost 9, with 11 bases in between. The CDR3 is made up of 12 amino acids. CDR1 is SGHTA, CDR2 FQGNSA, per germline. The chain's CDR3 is CASSPSRGEQFF. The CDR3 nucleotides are TGTGCCAGCAGCCCGAGTAGGGGTGAGCAGTTCTTC. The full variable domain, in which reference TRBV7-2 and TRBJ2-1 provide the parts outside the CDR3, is GAGVSQSPSNKVTEKGKDVELRCDPISGHTALYWYRQSLGQGLEFLIYFQGNSAPDKSGLPSDRFSAERTGGSVSTLTIQRTQQEDSAVYLCASSPSRGEQFFGPGTRLTVL.